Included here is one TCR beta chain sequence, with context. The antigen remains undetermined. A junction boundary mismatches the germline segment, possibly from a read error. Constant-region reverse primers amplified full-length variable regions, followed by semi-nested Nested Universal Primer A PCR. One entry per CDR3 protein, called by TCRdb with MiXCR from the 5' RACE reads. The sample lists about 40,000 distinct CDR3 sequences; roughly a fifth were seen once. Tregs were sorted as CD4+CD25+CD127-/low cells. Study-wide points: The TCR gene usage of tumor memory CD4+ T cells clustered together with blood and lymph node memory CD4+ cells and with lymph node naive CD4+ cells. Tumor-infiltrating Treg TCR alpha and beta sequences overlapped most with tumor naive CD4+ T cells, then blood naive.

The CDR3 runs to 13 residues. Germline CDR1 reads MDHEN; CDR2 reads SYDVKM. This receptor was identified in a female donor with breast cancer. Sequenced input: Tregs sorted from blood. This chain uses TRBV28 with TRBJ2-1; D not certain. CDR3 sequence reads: CASSDLSHNEQFF. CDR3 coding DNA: TGTGCCAGCAGTGATCTCTCCCACAATGAGCAGTTCTTC.